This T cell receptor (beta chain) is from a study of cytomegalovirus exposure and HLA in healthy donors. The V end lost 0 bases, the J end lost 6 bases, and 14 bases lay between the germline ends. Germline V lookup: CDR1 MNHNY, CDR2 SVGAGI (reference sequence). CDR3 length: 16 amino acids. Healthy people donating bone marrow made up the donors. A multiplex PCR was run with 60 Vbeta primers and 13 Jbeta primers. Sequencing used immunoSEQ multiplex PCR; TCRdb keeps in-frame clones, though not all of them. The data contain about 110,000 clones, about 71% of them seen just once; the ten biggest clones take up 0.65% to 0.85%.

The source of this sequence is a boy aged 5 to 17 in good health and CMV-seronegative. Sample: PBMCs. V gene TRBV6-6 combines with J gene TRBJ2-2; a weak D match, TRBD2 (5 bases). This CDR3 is CASSYSLGRQSGELFF. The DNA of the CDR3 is TGTGCCAGCAGTTACTCTCTAGGGAGACAATCCGGGGAGCTGTTTTTT.